The entry below describes one TCR beta chain. As yet, its antigen is unknown. CDR1 is GTSNPN, CDR2 SVGIG, per germline (reference sequence). The CDR3 totals 10 residues. V shed 6 bases and J shed 12 bases, with 11 bases lying between them. This sample was taken from a study of cytomegalovirus exposure and HLA in healthy donors. Across the whole study: It was reported in a later analysis that the same platform had been used for the approximately 110 validation repertoires as for the 550 to 750 first-cohort repertoires. The study's findings and limits: Listed as cytomegalovirus-associated were 150 or so TCR beta chains. It was confirmed in vitro that three of the CMV-associated chains were specific for CMV antigens. The dataset shows that most TCR sequences were rare, while some public TCRs occurred in many donors.

Some clones are missing from TCRdb's copy, which holds only in-frame ones; the method was immunoSEQ multiplex PCR. Of more than 130,000 clones in the sample, 88% were seen once. The TCR was taken from a young woman in good health and CMV-seropositive. The rearrangement joins TRBV30 to TRBJ1-4, with D hard to call. The sample taken for sequencing was PBMCs. The DNA for the CDR3 is TGTGCCTGTGAGAGTTTCCAACTGTTTTTT. Its translation is CACESFQLFF.